The next 3 T cell receptor beta chains were all read from a single sample in a study of CXCR3-negative and CXCR3-positive naive CD8 T cells. In preparing the TRB cDNA libraries, 5' RACE with UMI labels was used. TCRdb reanalyzed the 5' RACE reads and collapses them to one entry per CDR3 protein, without DNA. Here the sample table reports some 66,000 distinct CDR3 sequences. Sequencing was performed on naive CXCR3- CD8+ T cells from blood. The subset here: CD45RO-CCR7+CD27+CD95- naive CD8+ T cells lacking CXCR3 (TNR3-). The receptors derive from a human donor in good health. Some clones in this sample may be carry-over from other donors' samples.

The CDR3 loop reads CSVVPGGNEQFF. The chain links TRBV29-1 to TRBJ2-1. The CDR3 extends over 12 amino acids. Germline values: CDR1 SQVTM, CDR2 ANQGSEA.

The CDR3 reads CSVESGQGSRNEQFF. This sequence joins TRBV29-1 and TRBJ2-1; the TRBD1 assignment by TCRdb is unverifiable without DNA. Germline V gene lookup returns CDR1 SQVTM and CDR2 ANQGSEA. This CDR3 is built from 15 residues.

V gene TRBV6-2 or TRBV6-3 combines with J gene TRBJ2-7. Looked up from germline, CDR1 is MNHEY and CDR2 is SVGEGT. The CDR3 is made up of 12 amino acids. The CDR3: CASSLYSYEQYF.